The next 25 T cell receptor beta chains were all read from a single sample in a study of CD8 T cells in Susac syndrome. Random hexamers primed reverse transcription of about 0.5 to 1 ug RNA. TCRdb analysed the immunoSEQ multiplex PCR reads with MiXCR anew, one entry per CDR3 protein. The sample includes 67,000 or so distinct CDR3 sequences, 93% seen only once; the top ten take roughly 0.15%. Sequencing used CD4+ T cells from PBMCs. All receptors come from a human donor with Susac syndrome.

The chain employs TRBV2 and TRBJ2-7; 7 bases fit TRBD1. CDR1 is SNHLY and CDR2 is FYNNEI in the germline V gene. The junction had 6 bases not matched to a gene; V was cut back by 8 bases and J by 5 bases. This CDR3 has 12 amino acids. The CDR3 sequence: CASRWDSNEQYF. In nucleotides, the CDR3 is TGTGCCAGCCGTTGGGACAGCAACGAGCAGTACTTC.

V is TRBV6-2 or TRBV6-3 and J is TRBJ2-3; 11 positions agree with TRBD2. This CDR3 is built from 16 residues. V was clipped by 2 bases and J by 0 bases; unmatched bases: 1. In germline, CDR1 is MNHEY, CDR2 SVGEGT. CDR3 bases: TGTGCCAGCAGTTACCGACTAGCGGGGAGCACAGATACGCAGTATTTT. Protein product: CASSYRLAGSTDTQYF.

The rearrangement uses TRBV3-1 and TRBJ1-2, with D perhaps TRBD1 (6 bases). The CDR3 sequence is 14 residues long. Trimming cost V 1 base and J 8 bases, with 14 bases left between them. CDR1 and CDR2 (germline): LGHDT, YNNKEL (reference sequence). CDR3 DNA sequence: TGTGCCAGCAGCCAAGGAGCACAGGGCGCGGGCTACACCTTC. Translation: CASSQGAQGAGYTF.

The V call is TRBV2, the J call TRBJ1-1; TRBD1 agrees at 7 bases. The length of the CDR3 is 14 residues. Trimming removed 6 bases from V and 2 bases from J; junction bases left unmatched: 6. Germline assignment: CDR1 SNHLY and CDR2 FYNNEI. CDR3 DNA: TGTGCCAGCAGAAGACAGGGTGCAAACACTGAAGCTTTCTTT. Encoded protein: CASRRQGANTEAFF.

This CDR3 is CAISAGTGGGSNYGYTF. The CDR3, as DNA: TGTGCCATCAGTGCCGGGACAGGGGGCGGCAGTAACTATGGCTACACCTTC. The chain employs TRBV10-3 and TRBJ1-2, with TRBD1 identical over 12 bases. CDR1 and CDR2 from the germline V gene are ENHRY and SYGVKD. The CDR3 runs to 17 residues. The V segment lost 4 bases and the J segment 1 base; nucleotides outside the gene matches: 7.

The chain employs TRBV30 and TRBJ1-2; a weak D match, TRBD1 (6 bases). The length of the CDR3 is 14 residues. The ends were cut back, 4 bases at V and 5 bases at J, with 17 bases in the middle. The germline V gene has CDR1 GTSNPN and CDR2 SVGIG (reference sequence). This chain's CDR3 is CAWKTRGGRYGYTF. The CDR3 nucleotides read TGTGCCTGGAAAACCCGGGGGGGCCGGTATGGCTACACCTTC.

The chain couples TRBV5-4 to TRBJ1-6; D is uncertain. The V end was cut by 0 bases, the J end by 2 bases, with 6 bases between. Germline assignment: CDR1 SGHNT and CDR2 YYREEE (reference sequence). This CDR3 comprises 15 residues. The chain's CDR3 is CASSLEQTYNSPLHF. DNA for the CDR3: TGTGCCAGCAGCTTGGAACAGACCTATAATTCACCCCTCCACTTT.

The rearrangement uses TRBV7-2 and TRBJ1-2, with 8 bases lining up with TRBD1. The CDR3 sequence is 13 residues long. Germline-derived CDR1 and CDR2 are SGHTA and FQGNSA. The junction had 4 bases not matched to a gene; V was cut back by 5 bases and J by 5 bases. This CDR3 reads CASSGQGLYGYTF. CDR3 sequence (DNA): TGTGCCAGCAGCGGACAGGGTTTATATGGCTACACCTTC.

This rearrangement joins TRBV19 to TRBJ2-3, with 8 nucleotides matching TRBD2. This CDR3 has 16 amino acids. The germline gives CDR1 LNHDA, CDR2 SQIVND (reference sequence). J was trimmed by 1 base and V by 3 bases; bases with no gene match: 6. As DNA, the CDR3 is TGTGCCAGTAGTATCGGGAGCGGGGGACGCACAGATACGCAGTATTTT. Protein product: CASSIGSGGRTDTQYF.

The chain links TRBV18 to TRBJ1-2; D is unresolved. Germline CDR1 KGHSH, CDR2 LQKENI. This CDR3 comprises 14 residues. The V end was cut by 2 bases, the J end by 0 bases, with 7 bases between. The CDR3 DNA sequence: TGTGCCAGCTCACCAGTTGCAACTAACTATGGCTACACCTTC. Translating gives CASSPVATNYGYTF. Full variable domain (missing parts from reference TRBV18 and TRBJ1-2): NAGVMQNPRHLVRRRGQEARLRCSPMKGHSHVYWYRQLPEEGLKFMVYLQKENIIDESGMPKERFSAEFPKEGPSILRIQQVVRGDSAAYFCASSPVATNYGYTFGSGTRLTVV.

The CDR3 DNA reads TGCAGTGCTAGAGAGACAGCCCGCACAGATACGCAGTATTTT. Its protein is CSARETARTDTQYF. The genes are TRBV20-1 and TRBJ2-3; D may be TRBD1 (5 bases). The CDR3 length is 14 residues. Germline CDR1 is DFQATT and CDR2 is SNEGSKA (reference sequence). V gave up 0 bases and J gave up 1 base, with 8 bases separating them.

This chain connects TRBV20-1 to TRBJ2-1; 8 positions agree with TRBD2. After removal of 0 bases from V and 7 bases from J, the junction contained 8 bases not matched to a gene. Germline CDR1 is DFQATT and CDR2 is SNEGSKA (reference sequence). The CDR3 spans 15 residues. The CDR3 here is CSARDSSGGSNEQFF. In nucleotides, the CDR3 is TGCAGTGCTAGAGATTCCAGCGGGGGCTCGAATGAGCAGTTCTTC.

The chain employs TRBV5-1 and TRBJ2-5; TRBD1 matches 10 bases. Germline V gene data show CDR1 as SGHRS and CDR2 as YFSETQ. CDR3 length equals 16 residues. V lost 7 bases to trimming and J lost 1 base; unmatched junction nucleotides: 10. The CDR3 region is CASRRGTGARQETQYF. The CDR3 DNA sequence: TGCGCCAGCCGACGAGGGACAGGGGCACGCCAAGAGACCCAGTACTTC. Full variable domain (rest looked up from reference TRBV5-1 and TRBJ2-5): KAGVTQTPRYLIKTRGQQVTLSCSPISGHRSVSWYQQTPGQGLQFLFEYFSETQRNKGNFPGRFSGRQFSNSRSEMNVSTLELGDSALYLCASRRGTGARQETQYFGPGTRLLVL.

The chain links TRBV12-3 or TRBV12-4 to TRBJ1-1; 10 nucleotides agree with TRBD1. The CDR3 totals 14 residues. J was trimmed by 1 base and V by 4 bases; bases with no gene match: 0. In DNA form, the CDR3 reads TGTGCCAGCAGTTGGACAGGGGGGAACACTGAAGCTTTCTTT. The encoded protein is CASSWTGGNTEAFF.

The chain uses TRBV7-9 and TRBJ2-5, with D maybe TRBD2 (6 bases). CDR1 and CDR2 from the germline V gene are SEHNR and FQNEAQ (reference sequence). The length of the CDR3 is 13 residues. V lost 3 bases to trimming and J lost 1 base, with 6 bases between them. The CDR3 here is CASSFGSQETQYF. The CDR3 nucleotides are TGTGCCAGCAGCTTCGGGAGCCAAGAGACCCAGTACTTC.

The chain combines TRBV7-9 with TRBJ1-1; tentatively, D is TRBD1 (5 bases). This CDR3 is built from 13 residues. Trimming removed 1 base from V and 5 bases from J, with 8 bases in between. Looked up from germline, CDR1 is SEHNR and CDR2 is FQNEAQ (reference sequence). CDR3 nucleotides: TGTGCCAGCAGCTTAGTTTGGGGGACTGAAGCTTTCTTT. Amino acid sequence: CASSLVWGTEAFF. The variable domain in full, completed from reference TRBV7-9 and TRBJ1-1, reads DTGVSQNPRHKITKRGQNVTFRCDPISEHNRLYWYRQTLGQGPEFLTYFQNEAQLEKSRLLSDRFSAERPKGSFSTLEIQRTEQGDSAMYLCASSLVWGTEAFFGQGTRLTVV.

The rearrangement joins TRBV28 to TRBJ2-3; D call uncertain. The germline CDR1 and CDR2 sequences are MDHEN and SYDVKM. V was clipped by 0 bases and J by 0 bases, with 7 bases between them. CDR3 length: 15 amino acids. In nucleotides, the CDR3 is TGTGCCAGCAGTTTATGGGTCATTAGCACAGATACGCAGTATTTT. Protein: CASSLWVISTDTQYF.

This clonotype was seen a single time. The chain joins TRBV18 to TRBJ2-7, with 11 positions matching TRBD1. The CDR3 is 14 residues long. CDR1 is KGHSH, CDR2 LQKENI, per germline. Trimming removed 8 bases from V and 5 bases from J; junction bases left unmatched: 8. This CDR3 is CASIPGTGGHEQYF. The CDR3, as DNA: TGTGCCAGCATTCCCGGGACAGGGGGACACGAGCAGTACTTC.

The chain is built from TRBV7-2 and TRBJ2-1; 7 nucleotides agree with TRBD1. This CDR3 spans 18 amino acids. Germline V CDR1 and CDR2: SGHTA, FQGNSA. Losses at the gene ends were 3 bases for V and 2 bases for J; bases not matched to a gene: 13. DNA of the CDR3: TGTGCCAGCAGCTTGGACCAATTACAGGGGTCCCCCTACAATGAGCAGTTCTTC. Encoded protein: CASSLDQLQGSPYNEQFF.

This sequence joins TRBV7-9 and TRBJ1-2, with D possibly matching TRBD1 (5 bases). Trimming took 5 bases from V and 4 from J, leaving 17 bases between them. Germline CDR1 SEHNR, CDR2 FQNEAQ (reference sequence). There are 15 residues in the CDR3. DNA for the CDR3: TGTGCCAGCAGCCCCAATTGGCAGGGCAGCTATGGCTACACCTTC. Translating it yields CASSPNWQGSYGYTF.

The chain recombines TRBV30 with TRBJ1-1; D gene uncertain. Trimming pared 3 bases from V and 0 bases from J, leaving 8 bases between. From germline, CDR1 is GTSNPN and CDR2 SVGIG (reference sequence). This CDR3 has 13 residues. In DNA, the CDR3 is TGTGCCTGGAGCGCGGGAGTGAACACTGAAGCTTTCTTT. This codes for CAWSAGVNTEAFF.

This chain joins TRBV28 and TRBJ1-2; D gene uncertain. CDR3 length: 15 amino acids. The V end was cut by 3 bases, the J end by 2 bases, with 13 bases between. Germline-derived CDR1 and CDR2 are MDHEN and SYDVKM. As DNA, the CDR3 is TGTGCCAGCAGTTTGGGCAGGCGGCGAAACTATGGCTACACCTTC. Protein product: CASSLGRRRNYGYTF.

The chain joins TRBV5-1 to TRBJ1-2, with D perhaps matching TRBD1 (6 bases). The germline V gene has CDR1 SGHRS and CDR2 YFSETQ. This CDR3 is 14 amino acids long. V was cut by 5 bases and J by 4 bases, with 15 bases left in between. This CDR3 is CASRDRDKLYGYTF. CDR3 coding DNA: TGCGCCAGCAGAGACCGGGACAAACTCTATGGCTACACCTTC.

The chain is built from TRBV29-1 and TRBJ2-5; 9 nucleotides match TRBD1. The CDR3 spans 13 residues. The germline V gene encodes CDR1 SQVTM and CDR2 ANQGSEA. V lost 8 bases to trimming and J lost 4 bases; unmatched junction nucleotides: 8. As DNA, the CDR3 is TGCAGCTCTCGGGGACAGGGACGAGAGACCCAGTACTTC. Translation: CSSRGQGRETQYF.

This clonotype was picked up one time. V and J are TRBV21-1 and TRBJ1-4. TRBV21-1 is an annotated pseudogene. The CDR3 spans 18 residues. The CDR3 loop reads CASSTGGEIRTTNEKLFF. In nucleotides, the CDR3 is TGTGCCAGCAGCACTGGAGGGGAGATCAGGACAACTAATGAAAAACTGTTTTTT.